This entry lists 13 T cell receptor beta chains sequenced from one sample in a study of naive and memory T cell subsets. Study results and limitations: Naive repertoires, especially CD8, held a few larger clonotypes, possibly memory cells re-expressing CD45RA.

Two oligonucleotides, mixed equimolar, formed the beta constant-region primer covering TRBC1 and TRBC2. Nested alpha and beta constant-region primers with the SP2 primer drove four PCR rounds on ligated cDNA. TCRdb reanalysed the UMI-ligation and nested PCR reads using MiXCR and keeps one entry per CDR3 protein. The data contain roughly 140,000 distinct CDR3 sequences, approximately 21% of them seen just once; the ten biggest clones take up 0.55% to 0.75%. For these TCRs, the target antigens are not known. The sequencing input was naive CD8+ T cells from blood. The receptor set was obtained from a human donor in good health.

The chain carries TRBV12-3 or TRBV12-4 and TRBJ2-3; D might be TRBD1 (6 bases). The CDR3 loop spans 15 amino acids. Trimming took off 6 bases at V and 5 bases at J, with 18 bases between the two ends. The CDR3 DNA reads TGTGCCAGCAGCCCCGGGTGGGGGCTGGTAGATACGCAGTATTTT. Encoded protein: CASSPGWGLVDTQYF.

The CDR3 reads CASLGGGYEQYF. As DNA, the CDR3 is TGTGCCAGCCTCGGGGGGGGTTACGAGCAGTACTTC. This chain connects TRBV2 to TRBJ2-7; TRBD2 agrees at 8 bases. Unmatched junction bases numbered 4, after V lost 8 bases and J lost 4 bases. Germline values: CDR1 SNHLY, CDR2 FYNNEI. The CDR3 spans 12 residues.

There are a few counts of this clonotype. V and J are TRBV7-9 and TRBJ2-5, with 9 bases matching TRBD2. V lost 4 bases to trimming and J lost 1 base; unmatched junction nucleotides: 13. Germline V gene data show CDR1 as SEHNR and CDR2 as FQNEAQ (reference sequence). The CDR3 contains 18 residues. CDR3 bases: TGTGCCAGCAGCTCCCCCTGGTCTAGCGGGACCATCCAAGAGACCCAGTACTTC. Amino acid sequence: CASSSPWSSGTIQETQYF.

This chain links TRBV27 with TRBJ1-6; D is ambiguous. The germline gives CDR1 MNHEY, CDR2 SMNVEV (reference sequence). The CDR3 sequence is 13 residues long. With 5 bases removed from V and 10 bases from J, the gap between germline ends came to 12 bases. CDR3 amino acids: CASSDLPKSPLHF. CDR3 coding DNA: TGTGCCAGCAGTGACTTACCAAAATCACCCCTCCACTTT.

This clonotype was seen a handful of times. The chain carries TRBV6-2 or TRBV6-3 and TRBJ1-2, with TRBD1 as a possible D gene (5 bases). The CDR3 sequence is 14 residues long. Trimming took off 2 bases at V and 4 bases at J, with 11 bases between the two ends. Per germline, CDR1 MNHEY and CDR2 SVGEGT. CDR3: CASSYNPRAYGYTF. CDR3 in DNA: TGTGCCAGCAGTTACAATCCCAGGGCCTATGGCTACACCTTC.

The chain has TRBV9 and TRBJ2-1; TRBD2 aligns across 8 bases. With V trimmed by 2 bases and J by 6 bases, 7 bases remained unmatched. The CDR3 runs 15 residues. Germline values: CDR1 SGDLS, CDR2 YYNGEE. The CDR3 spells CASSVGASGSNEQFF. The CDR3 DNA follows: TGTGCCAGCAGCGTTGGGGCTAGCGGGTCCAATGAGCAGTTCTTC. The variable domain in full, with the rest retrieved from reference TRBV9 and TRBJ2-1, is DSGVTQTPKHLITATGQRVTLRCSPRSGDLSVYWYQQSLDQGLQFLIQYYNGEERAKGNILERFSAQQFPDLHSELNLSSLELGDSALYFCASSVGASGSNEQFFGPGTRLTVL.

This clonotype was observed a handful of times. This chain uses TRBV28 with TRBJ1-1; 9 nucleotides align to TRBD1. CDR3 length: 14 residues. After removal of 5 bases from V and 6 bases from J, the junction contained 7 bases not matched to a gene. Germline V gives CDR1 MDHEN, CDR2 SYDVKM. CDR3 DNA: TGTGCCAGCAGTAGATGGGACAGGGAGGCTGAAGCTTTCTTT. It yields the protein CASSRWDREAEAFF.

V gene TRBV7-6 combines with J gene TRBJ2-5, with D possibly TRBD2 on 5 matching bases. V lost 3 bases to trimming and J lost 0 bases, with 8 bases between them. CDR3 size: 14 residues. CDR1 is SGHVS, CDR2 FNYEAQ, per germline. CDR3 in amino acids: CASSLLANQETQYF. In DNA form, the CDR3 reads TGTGCCAGCAGCTTGCTAGCTAACCAAGAGACCCAGTACTTC.

The V and J genes are TRBV15 and TRBJ1-1; D uncertain. Germline V gives CDR1 LNHNV, CDR2 YYDKDF (reference sequence). The CDR3 sequence is 14 residues long. V shed 0 bases and J shed 1 base, with 6 bases lying between them. Here the CDR3 DNA reads TGTGCCACCAGCAGAGAGGACTGGAACACTGAAGCTTTCTTT. Amino acids: CATSREDWNTEAFF.

This clonotype has ten or more counts. The rearrangement links TRBV5-1 to TRBJ1-2; D is unclear. The CDR3 is made up of 13 amino acids. The V gene lost 1 base and the J gene lost 2 bases, with 6 bases spanning the gap. Per the germline V gene, CDR1 is SGHRS and CDR2 is YFSETQ. The CDR3 loop is CASSLQYNYGYTF. The CDR3 DNA reads as TGCGCCAGCAGCTTGCAGTACAACTATGGCTACACCTTC.

The sample holds a few counts of this clonotype. The chain has TRBV28 and TRBJ2-1, with D uncertain. Per germline, CDR1 MDHEN and CDR2 SYDVKM. The CDR3 runs 13 residues. V was clipped by 5 bases and J by 3 bases, with 8 bases between them. The DNA for the CDR3 is TGTGCCAGCAGTCCGCGAATCTACAATGAGCAGTTCTTC. Translating it yields CASSPRIYNEQFF.

This clonotype showed up just a few times. The chain carries TRBV5-8 and TRBJ2-5; D call uncertain. The V gene lost 4 bases and the J gene lost 4 bases, with 5 bases spanning the gap. This CDR3 has 11 amino acids. Germline assignment: CDR1 SGHTS and CDR2 YDEGEE. The CDR3: CASSRVETQYF. The CDR3 DNA follows: TGTGCCAGCAGCCGGGTAGAGACCCAGTACTTC.

Only a few counts were recorded for this clonotype. This sequence joins TRBV6-2 or TRBV6-3 and TRBJ2-7; no definite D call. There are 12 residues in the CDR3. Trimming left V 2 bases short and J 7 bases short, with 9 bases between. Germline values: CDR1 MNHEY, CDR2 SVGEGT. The CDR3 sequence: CASSYGVREQYF. The CDR3 DNA reads TGTGCCAGCAGTTACGGGGTCCGGGAGCAGTACTTC.